These 10 T cell receptor beta chains were sequenced from one sample in a study of Graves' ophthalmopathy and Graves' hyperthyroidism. The authors amplified TCR beta CDR3 regions from RNA transcripts. The library came from an HTBI-primed first-round RT-PCR and a second-round multiplex PCR. TCRdb used MiXCR to reprocess the multiplex PCR reads, holding one entry per CDR3 protein. This sample has 620,000 or so distinct CDR3 sequences, with about 20% found just once. Sequenced: peripheral blood. These TCRs come from a woman aged 18-30 years with stable Graves' hyperthyroidism. Some clones in this sample may be carry-over from other donors' samples.

This clonotype has a count of ten or more. The V gene is TRBV7-9, the J gene TRBJ2-7; the D is unclear. This CDR3 contains 13 residues. Looked up from germline, CDR1 is SEHNR and CDR2 is FQNEAQ (reference sequence). The germline V and J ends were trimmed by 7 bases and 4 bases, with 14 bases remaining between them. The CDR3 loop reads CASNPAGTYEQYF. The CDR3 DNA sequence: TGTGCCAGCAACCCGGCAGGAACATACGAGCAGTACTTC.

This clonotype appeared many times. V and J are TRBV2 and TRBJ2-5, with 8 bases that match TRBD2. V was pared by 7 bases and J by 2 bases, with 6 bases of the junction left unmatched. CDR1 is SNHLY and CDR2 is FYNNEI in the germline V gene. The CDR3 loop spans 14 amino acids. The CDR3 spells CASNERGKQETQYF. CDR3 sequence (DNA): TGTGCCAGCAATGAGCGGGGGAAACAAGAGACCCAGTACTTC.

The rearrangement uses TRBV20-1 and TRBJ2-7, with 9 bases identical to TRBD2. The junction had 7 bases not matched to a gene; V was cut back by 3 bases and J by 1 base. The CDR3 length is 15 residues. Germline V gene sequence: CDR1 DFQATT, CDR2 SNEGSKA (reference sequence). CDR3 DNA: TGCAGTGCTAGGGAAGGGACTAGCTATTCCTACGAGCAGTACTTC. As protein: CSAREGTSYSYEQYF.

This clonotype occurred many times. J is TRBJ1-1 and V is TRBV20-1; D remains ambiguous. CDR3 length: 13 amino acids. The germline CDR1 and CDR2 sequences are DFQATT and SNEGSKA (reference sequence). Trimming removed 2 bases at V and 1 base at J, with 8 bases between. The CDR3 nucleotides read TGCAGTGCTAGATCGGACGCGAACACTGAAGCTTTCTTT. This sequence encodes CSARSDANTEAFF.

This clonotype was counted many times. The chain uses TRBV25-1 and TRBJ2-3, with D uncertain. Deletions cut 3 bases from V and 4 bases from J, with 17 bases between. Germline V gene lookup returns CDR1 MGHDK and CDR2 SYGVNS. The CDR3 spans 16 residues. The CDR3 DNA sequence: TGTGCCAGCAGTGAGCGCGACCCTCCGCGCCCAGATACGCAGTATTTT. Amino acids: CASSERDPPRPDTQYF.

This clonotype came up many times. The V call is TRBV5-1, the J call TRBJ1-6, with 9 nucleotides matching TRBD1. Germline assignment: CDR1 SGHRS and CDR2 YFSETQ. The CDR3 has 16 residues. V trimming: 1 base; J trimming: 8 bases; junction bases outside the gene matches: 7. The CDR3 nucleotides read TGCGCCAGCAGCTTGAGTGGACAGGGGAGTGATTCACCCCTCCACTTT. Protein sequence: CASSLSGQGSDSPLHF.

Ten or more counts support this clonotype. The J gene is TRBJ1-1, the V gene TRBV12-3 or TRBV12-4; a possible D gene is TRBD1 (5 bases). This CDR3 region has 13 residues. The V gene lost 7 bases and the J gene lost 5 bases, with 14 bases spanning the gap. The CDR3 DNA reads TGTGCCAGCACCCCGTGGGGGGTGACTGAAGCTTTCTTT. Protein sequence: CASTPWGVTEAFF.

This clonotype was detected ten times or more. The V and J genes are TRBV27 and TRBJ2-2; possible D gene TRBD2, 5 bases. The CDR3 sequence is 12 residues long. V was pared by 7 bases and J by 13 bases, with 16 bases between. CDR1 and CDR2 from the germline V gene are MNHEY and SMNVEV (reference sequence). CDR3 amino acids: CASMGDDSMLFF. CDR3 nucleotides: TGTGCCAGCATGGGAGACGACTCCATGCTGTTTTTT.

This clonotype was counted ten times or more. V is TRBV11-2 and J is TRBJ2-5, with 9 nucleotides matching TRBD2. In germline, CDR1 is SGHAT, CDR2 FQNNGV. Losses at the gene ends were 5 bases for V and 5 bases for J; bases not matched to a gene: 15. The CDR3 has 17 amino acids. CDR3: CASSRPGLASDSETQYF. For the CDR3, the DNA is TGTGCCAGCAGCCGACCGGGACTAGCATCCGACTCTGAGACCCAGTACTTC. The full variable domain, its missing parts supplied by reference TRBV11-2 and TRBJ2-5, is EAGVAQSPRYKIIEKRQSVAFWCNPISGHATLYWYQQILGQGPKLLIQFQNNGVVDDSQLPKDRFSAERLKGVDSTLKIQPAKLEDSAVYLCASSRPGLASDSETQYFGPGTRLLVL.

This clonotype was detected ten times or more. The chain couples TRBV7-2 to TRBJ2-7, with TRBD2 matching 12 bases. There are 14 residues in the CDR3. V was clipped by 3 bases and J by 6 bases; unmatched bases: 3. Germline V lookup: CDR1 SGHTA, CDR2 FQGNSA. DNA for the CDR3: TGTGCCAGCAGCTTGACTAGCGGGGGTAGCGAGCAGTACTTC. Its protein product is CASSLTSGGSEQYF.